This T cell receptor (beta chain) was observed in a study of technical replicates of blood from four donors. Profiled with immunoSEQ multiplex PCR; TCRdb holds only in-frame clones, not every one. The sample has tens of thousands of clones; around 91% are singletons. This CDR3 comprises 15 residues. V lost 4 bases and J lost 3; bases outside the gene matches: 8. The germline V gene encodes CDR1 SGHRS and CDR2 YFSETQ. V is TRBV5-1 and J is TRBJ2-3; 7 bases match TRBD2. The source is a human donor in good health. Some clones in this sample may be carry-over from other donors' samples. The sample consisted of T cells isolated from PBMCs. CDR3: CASSARDYSTDTQYF. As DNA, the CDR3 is TGCGCCAGCAGCGCCCGGGACTACTCGACAGATACGCAGTATTTT. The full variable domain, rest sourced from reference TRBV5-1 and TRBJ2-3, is KAGVTQTPRYLIKTRGQQVTLSCSPISGHRSVSWYQQTPGQGLQFLFEYFSETQRNKGNFPGRFSGRQFSNSRSEMNVSTLELGDSALYLCASSARDYSTDTQYFGPGTRLTVL.